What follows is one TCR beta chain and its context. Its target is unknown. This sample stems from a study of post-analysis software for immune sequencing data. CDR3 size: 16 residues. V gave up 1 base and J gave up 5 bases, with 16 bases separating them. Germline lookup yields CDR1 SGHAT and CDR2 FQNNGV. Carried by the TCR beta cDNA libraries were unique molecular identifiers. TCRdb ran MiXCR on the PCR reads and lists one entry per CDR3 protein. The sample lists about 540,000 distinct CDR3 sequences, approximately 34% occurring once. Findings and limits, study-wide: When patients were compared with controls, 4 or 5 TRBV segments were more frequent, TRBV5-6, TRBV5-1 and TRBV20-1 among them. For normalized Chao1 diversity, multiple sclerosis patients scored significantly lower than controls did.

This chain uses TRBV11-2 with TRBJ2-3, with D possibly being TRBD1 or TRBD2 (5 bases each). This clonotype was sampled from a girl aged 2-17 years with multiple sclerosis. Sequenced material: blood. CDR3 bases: TGTGCCAGCAGCTTAGGTCCGGGACCTCCGGAAGATACGCAGTATTTT. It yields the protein CASSLGPGPPEDTQYF.